The present T cell receptor (beta chain) was sequenced within a study of response to subunit inactivated influenza vaccine. Study outcomes and limitations: Authors suggested each seasonal influenza vaccination recruits few new T cells.

This clonotype was observed at least ten times. Its antigen remains unidentified. The junction differs from germline at one of its ends, possibly a read error. TCRdb analysed the RT-PCR reads with MiXCR anew, one entry per CDR3 protein. This sample has about 800,000 distinct CDR3 sequences, with approximately 21% found just once. The CDR3 runs to 15 residues. From germline, CDR1 is SGHRS and CDR2 YFSETQ. Source: PBMCs from blood, taken roughly 5 days after vaccination. The receptor was derived from a man over 45 who received an inactivated influenza vaccine. V gene TRBV5-1 combines with J gene TRBJ2-1, with 11 bases that match TRBD2. Here the CDR3 reads CASSTSGSSYNEQFF. CDR3 sequence (DNA): TGTGCCAGCAGCACTAGCGGGAGCTCCTACAATGAGCAGTTCTTC.